Following are 26 T cell receptor beta chains from one sample sequenced in a study of T-cell reconstitution after alpha-beta-depleted transplantation in children. A library of TCRbeta sequences, prepared with unique molecular identifiers, was generated. TCRdb called the PCR reads again in MiXCR, with one record for every CDR3 protein. The sample yields 600,000 to 700,000 distinct CDR3 sequences, 15% to 20% seen once. The sequences come from PBMCs from the stem cell graft donor, collected from the stem cell graft. These receptors were taken from a human donor who donated a stem cell graft to a child with acute myeloid leukemia.

This clonotype showed up many times. The chain couples TRBV27 to TRBJ2-7, with 10 bases fitting TRBD2. This CDR3 has 17 residues. Per the germline V gene, CDR1 is MNHEY and CDR2 is SMNVEV (reference sequence). Unmatched junction bases numbered 15, after V lost 4 bases and J lost 6 bases. The CDR3 DNA sequence: TGTGCCAGCAGTTATGATTTTAGCGGGGGGCTGACAGGCGAGCAGTACTTC. Residues: CASSYDFSGGLTGEQYF.

This clonotype has just a few counts. The genes are TRBV6-5 and TRBJ1-1; maybe TRBD1 (6 bases). Germline CDR1 reads MNHEY; CDR2 reads SVGAGI. Trimming cost V 2 bases and J 0 bases, with 10 bases left between them. The CDR3 length is 15 residues. The CDR3 loop reads CASSYRGQVNTEAFF. The CDR3 DNA follows: TGTGCCAGCAGTTACCGGGGGCAGGTGAACACTGAAGCTTTCTTT.

The chain uses TRBV29-1 and TRBJ1-4; D may be TRBD1 (6 bases). Germline loops: CDR1 SQVTM, CDR2 ANQGSEA. Trimming shortened V by 7 bases and J by 3 bases, and 21 bases separated the two germline ends. CDR3 length: 16 residues. The DNA for the CDR3 is TGCAGCGCAAGCCGCGGGGGAAGGGGGTCTAATGAAAAACTGTTTTTT. Translation: CSASRGGRGSNEKLFF. Based on the CDR3 plus reference TRBV29-1 and TRBJ1-4, the full variable domain is SAVISQKPSRDICQRGTSLTIQCQVDSQVTMMFWYRQQPGQSLTLIATANQGSEATYESGFVIDKFPISRPNLTFSTLTVSNMSPEDSSIYLCSASRGGRGSNEKLFFGSGTQLSVL.

The chain is built from TRBV20-1 and TRBJ1-6; TRBD1 matches at 7 bases. Per germline, CDR1 DFQATT and CDR2 SNEGSKA (reference sequence). V was pared by 5 bases and J by 6 bases, with 7 bases of the junction left unmatched. The CDR3 consists of 14 residues. CDR3 residues: CSAQGGGFNSPLHF. The CDR3, as DNA: TGCAGTGCTCAGGGGGGGGGGTTTAATTCACCCCTCCACTTT.

This clonotype was found many times. This chain links TRBV20-1 with TRBJ2-1; 7 bases fit TRBD2. The CDR3 length is 14 residues. Germline trimming cut 6 bases from V and 3 bases from J; bases unmatched to any gene: 8. Germline loops: CDR1 DFQATT, CDR2 SNEGSKA (reference sequence). The chain's CDR3 is CSARTSGDYNEQFF. DNA for the CDR3: TGCAGTGCAAGGACGAGCGGGGACTACAATGAGCAGTTCTTC.

This clonotype was seen at least ten times. The CDR3 DNA follows: TGTGCCAGCAGCGTAGGGGCTAGCAGGGATGAGCAGTTCTTC. Its protein is CASSVGASRDEQFF. V usage is TRBV9 and J usage is TRBJ2-1; the D gene could be TRBD1 or TRBD2 (5 bases each). The CDR3 length is 14 residues. The germline CDR1 and CDR2 sequences are SGDLS and YYNGEE. V was trimmed by 0 bases and J by 8 bases, leaving 12 bases between them. Together with reference TRBV9 and TRBJ2-1, the CDR3 gives the full variable domain: DSGVTQTPKHLITATGQRVTLRCSPRSGDLSVYWYQQSLDQGLQFLIQYYNGEERAKGNILERFSAQQFPDLHSELNLSSLELGDSALYFCASSVGASRDEQFFGPGTRLTVL.

The V and J genes are TRBV5-1 and TRBJ1-1, with 11 positions matching TRBD1. This CDR3 spans 17 amino acids. V shed 4 bases and J 3 bases; nucleotides not matched to a gene: 11. The germline CDR1 and CDR2 sequences are SGHRS and YFSETQ. The CDR3 spells CASSRLGTGGGDTEAFF. As DNA, the CDR3 is TGCGCCAGCAGCCGTCTTGGGACAGGGGGAGGGGACACTGAAGCTTTCTTT.

This clonotype has ten or more counts. J is TRBJ2-5 and V is TRBV20-1, with TRBD1 matching over 8 bases. In germline, CDR1 is DFQATT, CDR2 SNEGSKA (reference sequence). With 5 bases clipped from V and 4 bases from J, the junction kept 9 bases outside the gene matches. There are 14 residues in the CDR3. CDR3 bases: TGCAGTGCTCCCTCGCTAGGACAGGGAGAGACCCAGTACTTC. Protein sequence: CSAPSLGQGETQYF.

The gene calls are TRBV20-1 and TRBJ1-5, with 7 bases that match TRBD1. Germline assignment: CDR1 DFQATT and CDR2 SNEGSKA (reference sequence). V shed 6 bases and J 0 bases; nucleotides not matched to a gene: 5. CDR3 size: 14 residues. For the CDR3, the DNA is TGCAGTGCCGAGGACAGGAATAGCAATCAGCCCCAGCATTTT. Translation: CSAEDRNSNQPQHF.

The table lists this clonotype with many counts. The gene calls are TRBV20-1 and TRBJ1-1; 8 bases are shared with TRBD1. The length of the CDR3 is 13 residues. Germline V gene lookup returns CDR1 DFQATT and CDR2 SNEGSKA (reference sequence). J lost 5 bases, V lost 5 bases, and 7 bases had no gene match. CDR3 sequence (DNA): TGCAGTGCTCGACAGGGGCAGGGAACTGAAGCTTTCTTT. The encoded protein is CSARQGQGTEAFF.

Only a few counts were recorded for this clonotype. This chain joins TRBV15 and TRBJ1-1, with 9 bases that match TRBD1. Trimming removed 0 bases from V and 4 bases from J; junction bases left unmatched: 12. CDR1 and CDR2 from the germline V gene are LNHNV and YYDKDF (reference sequence). The CDR3 runs 18 residues. The CDR3 spells CATSRDSLGQGKLTEAFF. CDR3 in DNA: TGTGCCACCAGCAGAGACTCCCTAGGACAGGGGAAACTCACTGAAGCTTTCTTT.

This clonotype was seen many times. The chain is built from TRBV13 and TRBJ2-7; TRBD2 aligns across 11 bases. V gave up 6 bases and J gave up 3 bases; unmatched junction bases: 7. Germline V gene sequence: CDR1 PRHDT, CDR2 FYEKMQ (reference sequence). The CDR3 sequence is 15 residues long. In nucleotides, the CDR3 is TGTGCCAGCAGTTCGACTAGCGGGGAGATCTACGAGCAGTACTTC. It specifies CASSSTSGEIYEQYF.

This clonotype was observed at least ten times. This chain uses TRBV29-1 with TRBJ1-1, with D perhaps TRBD1 (5 bases). The CDR3 runs 13 residues. V lost 6 bases and J 2 bases, leaving 13 bases between the germline ends. Looked up from germline, CDR1 is SQVTM and CDR2 is ANQGSEA. The chain's CDR3 is CSVGPGRNTEAFF. Here the CDR3 DNA reads TGCAGCGTGGGTCCAGGGAGAAACACTGAAGCTTTCTTT.

The V and J genes are TRBV11-1 and TRBJ2-1, with TRBD2 matching over 11 bases. This CDR3 has 19 amino acids. With 4 bases clipped from V and 0 bases from J, the junction kept 11 bases outside the gene matches. Per germline, CDR1 SGHAT and CDR2 FQDESV (reference sequence). CDR3 sequence reads: CASSSLPTSGISSYNEQFF. In DNA, the CDR3 is TGTGCCAGCAGCTCCCTCCCGACTAGCGGGATCAGCTCCTACAATGAGCAGTTCTTC.

V and J are TRBV9 and TRBJ2-2; D gene ambiguous. Trimming stripped 0 bases from V and 5 bases from J, with 5 bases between. The CDR3 totals 13 residues. Germline V gives CDR1 SGDLS, CDR2 YYNGEE. CDR3 in DNA: TGTGCCAGCAGCGTAGCACGGACCGGGGAGCTGTTTTTT. Its protein is CASSVARTGELFF. Variable domain in full (rest from reference TRBV9 and TRBJ2-2): DSGVTQTPKHLITATGQRVTLRCSPRSGDLSVYWYQQSLDQGLQFLIQYYNGEERAKGNILERFSAQQFPDLHSELNLSSLELGDSALYFCASSVARTGELFFGEGSRLTVL.

This clonotype was observed many times. V and J are TRBV6-5 and TRBJ2-5; 9 positions agree with TRBD1. Germline CDR1 is MNHEY and CDR2 is SVGAGI. Germline trimming cut 2 bases from V and 3 bases from J; bases unmatched to any gene: 4. There are 15 residues in the CDR3. CDR3 residues: CASSYGTGLKETQYF. In nucleotides, the CDR3 is TGTGCCAGCAGTTACGGGACAGGGCTAAAAGAGACCCAGTACTTC.

In this sample, this clonotype turned up a few times. The rearrangement links TRBV7-9 to TRBJ2-1; no clear D gene. V gave up 0 bases and J gave up 8 bases, with 14 bases separating them. The CDR3 covers 15 residues. CDR1 is SEHNR, CDR2 FQNEAQ, per germline (reference sequence). CDR3: CASSLALAARDEQFF. CDR3 DNA sequence: TGTGCCAGCAGCTTAGCGTTGGCTGCGCGAGATGAGCAGTTCTTC.

This clonotype was detected many times. V usage is TRBV20-1 and J usage is TRBJ2-3; D ambiguous. Germline-derived CDR1 and CDR2 are DFQATT and SNEGSKA (reference sequence). This CDR3 region has 12 residues. Trimming cost V 1 base and J 6 bases, with 8 bases left between them. CDR3 loop: CSARGRVDTQYF. Here the CDR3 DNA reads TGCAGTGCTAGAGGAAGGGTGGATACGCAGTATTTT.

The table lists this clonotype with a few counts. J is TRBJ2-3 and V is TRBV5-1, with D possibly TRBD2 on 6 matching bases. CDR3 length: 16 amino acids. V lost 6 bases and J 2 bases, leaving 19 bases between the germline ends. Germline-derived CDR1 and CDR2 are SGHRS and YFSETQ. The DNA of the CDR3 is TGCGCCAGCACTATATCTTACTCGGGGGACACAGATACGCAGTATTTT. Amino acid sequence: CASTISYSGDTDTQYF.

The chain is built from TRBV7-8 and TRBJ2-3; the D gene could be TRBD1 or TRBD2 (5 bases each). Germline CDR1 reads SGHVS; CDR2 reads FQNEAQ. The CDR3 spans 14 residues. Trimming shortened V by 5 bases and J by 5 bases, and 14 bases separated the two germline ends. The CDR3 DNA sequence: TGTGCCAGCAGCCCAATGGGGGTCCTAGATACGCAGTATTTT. It yields the protein CASSPMGVLDTQYF.

The table lists this clonotype with a few counts. The V gene is TRBV29-1, the J gene TRBJ2-2, with D possibly called TRBD1 or TRBD2 (5 bases each). The CDR3 covers 13 residues. Germline V gives CDR1 SQVTM, CDR2 ANQGSEA. V lost 7 bases and J 1 base, leaving 10 bases between the germline ends. This chain's CDR3 is CSGVGGNTGELFF. The CDR3 coding sequence is TGCAGCGGCGTTGGGGGGAACACCGGGGAGCTGTTTTTT.

This clonotype was picked up a small number of times. Written as DNA, the CDR3 is TGTGCCAGCAGCTCAGCCGGGACGAGCAATCAGCCCCAGCATTTT. Translating gives CASSSAGTSNQPQHF. This sequence joins TRBV12-3 or TRBV12-4 and TRBJ1-5; D perhaps matches TRBD1 (5 bases). V was trimmed by 6 bases and J by 1 base, leaving 13 bases between them. The CDR3 runs to 15 residues.

This clonotype was seen ten or more times. V and J are TRBV4-1 and TRBJ2-5; D not certain. CDR3 length equals 13 residues. Germline-derived CDR1 and CDR2 are MGHRA and YSYEKL. Trimming removed 0 bases at V and 3 bases at J, with 5 bases between. The CDR3 here is CASSQDEEETQYF. CDR3 nucleotides: TGCGCCAGCAGCCAAGACGAGGAAGAGACCCAGTACTTC.

The V call is TRBV15, the J call TRBJ2-1; D may be TRBD1 (6 bases). This CDR3 has 18 amino acids. The germline V and J ends were trimmed by 3 bases and 3 bases, with 21 bases remaining between them. Germline V gene sequence: CDR1 LNHNV, CDR2 YYDKDF (reference sequence). CDR3 sequence reads: CATSSRTLQGRRYNEQFF. The CDR3 region has the DNA TGTGCCACCAGCAGCCGCACCTTACAGGGAAGGCGCTACAATGAGCAGTTCTTC.

At least ten counts were recorded for this clonotype. The rearrangement links TRBV4-1 to TRBJ2-5, with a possible D match to TRBD1 (6 bases). CDR1 and CDR2 (germline): MGHRA, YSYEKL. This CDR3 has 13 residues. Trimming removed 1 base from V and 5 bases from J, with 8 bases in between. The CDR3 protein is CASSQGGLETQYF. DNA for the CDR3: TGCGCCAGCAGCCAAGGGGGGCTGGAGACCCAGTACTTC.

This clonotype was recorded at least ten times. This chain connects TRBV7-9 to TRBJ2-1; 7 nucleotides agree with TRBD2. The CDR3 contains 14 residues. CDR1 SEHNR and CDR2 FQNEAQ come from the germline V gene (reference sequence). Losses at the gene ends were 6 bases for V and 4 bases for J; bases not matched to a gene: 6. CDR3 in amino acids: CASSLASGYNEQFF. As DNA, the CDR3 is TGTGCCAGCAGTCTCGCTAGCGGTTACAATGAGCAGTTCTTC.